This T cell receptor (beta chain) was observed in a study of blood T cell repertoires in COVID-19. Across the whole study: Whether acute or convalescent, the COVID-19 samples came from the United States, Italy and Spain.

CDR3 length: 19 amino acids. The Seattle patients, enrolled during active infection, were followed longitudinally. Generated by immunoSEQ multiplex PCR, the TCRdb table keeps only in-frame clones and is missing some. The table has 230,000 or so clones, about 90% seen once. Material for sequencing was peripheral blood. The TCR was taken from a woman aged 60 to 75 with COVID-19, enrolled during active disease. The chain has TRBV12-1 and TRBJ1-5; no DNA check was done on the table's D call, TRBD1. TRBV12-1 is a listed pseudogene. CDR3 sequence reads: CASSFGGQGECHSNQPQHF. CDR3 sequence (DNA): TGTGCCAGCAGCTTTGGAGGACAGGGGGAGTGCCATAGCAATCAGCCCCAGCATTTT.